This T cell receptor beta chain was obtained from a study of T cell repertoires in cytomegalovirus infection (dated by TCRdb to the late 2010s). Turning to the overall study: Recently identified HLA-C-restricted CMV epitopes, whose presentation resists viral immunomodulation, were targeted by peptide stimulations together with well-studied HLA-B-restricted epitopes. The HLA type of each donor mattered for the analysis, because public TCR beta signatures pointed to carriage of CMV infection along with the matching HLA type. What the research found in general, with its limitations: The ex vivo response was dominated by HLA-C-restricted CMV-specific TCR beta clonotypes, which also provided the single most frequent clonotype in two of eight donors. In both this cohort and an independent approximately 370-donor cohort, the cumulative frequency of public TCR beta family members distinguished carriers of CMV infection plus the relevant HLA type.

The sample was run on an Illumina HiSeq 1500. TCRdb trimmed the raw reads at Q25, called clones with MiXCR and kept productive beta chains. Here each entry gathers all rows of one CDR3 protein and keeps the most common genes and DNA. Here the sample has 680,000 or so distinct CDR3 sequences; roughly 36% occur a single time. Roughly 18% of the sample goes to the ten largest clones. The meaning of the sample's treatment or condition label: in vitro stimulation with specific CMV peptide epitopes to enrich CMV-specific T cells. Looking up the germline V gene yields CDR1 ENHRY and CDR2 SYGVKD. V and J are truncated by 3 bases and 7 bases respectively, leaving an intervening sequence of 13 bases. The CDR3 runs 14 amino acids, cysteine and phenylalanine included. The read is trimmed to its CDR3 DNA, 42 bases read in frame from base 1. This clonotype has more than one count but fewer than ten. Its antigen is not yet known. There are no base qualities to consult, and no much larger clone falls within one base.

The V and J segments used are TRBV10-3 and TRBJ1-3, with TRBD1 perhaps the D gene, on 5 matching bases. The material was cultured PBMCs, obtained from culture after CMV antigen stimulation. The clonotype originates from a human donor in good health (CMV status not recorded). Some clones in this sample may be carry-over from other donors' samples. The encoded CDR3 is CAISDLDRGNTIYF. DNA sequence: TGTGCCATCAGTGACCTAGACAGAGGGAACACCATATATTTT.